This entry is about one TCR beta chain. The data belong to a study of blood T cell repertoires in COVID-19. Study as a whole: From the United States, Italy and Spain came samples of acute and convalescent COVID-19. The analysed material was cDNA or gDNA that came from T cells, B-cell-depleted T cells, or PBMCs.

With 3 bases clipped from V and 4 bases from J, the junction kept 4 bases outside the gene matches. The CDR3 has 14 amino acids. From germline, CDR1 is SGDLS and CDR2 YYNGEE. Original analysis: Counts of nucleated cells, estimated from reference gene primer amplification, were obtained. Sequenced by immunoSEQ multiplex PCR; TCRdb stores in-frame clones only, minus some. The V and J calls and clone size were taken over from that table, and D and trimming were inferred from the DNA. The sample comprises over 300,000 clones, over 75% of which are singletons, and under 2.5% rests with the top ten. Participant reports of clinical history set cohort assignment.

V and J are TRBV9 and TRBJ2-3; 8 positions match TRBD1. The clonotype comes from a man aged 30 to 45 who had recovered from COVID-19. Sequencing was carried out using PBMCs or T cells enriched from blood (not recorded which). The CDR3 spells CASSAAGGADTQYF. Written as DNA, the CDR3 is TGTGCCAGCAGCGCCGCAGGGGGCGCAGATACGCAGTATTTT.